Below, 28 T cell receptor beta chains from the same sample are listed, as sequenced in a study of EBV T-cell therapy then PD-1 blockade in nasopharyngeal carcinoma. Regarding treatment: AdE1-LMPpoly-expanded autologous EBV-specific T-cell therapy followed by anti-PD-1 nivolumab. Here immunoSEQ multiplex PCR was the method, and the copy in TCRdb shows in-frame clones only, minus some. The sample shows about 24,000 clones, around 82% of them seen only once. Their antigens are not known. This specimen was CD8+ T cells from blood, taken around day 60 from a patient whose treatment included autologous EBV-specific T cells and nivolumab. The receptors originated from a man aged 40-49 years with nasopharyngeal carcinoma.

The genes are TRBV9 and TRBJ1-1; the match to TRBD1 covers 10 bases. CDR3 length: 15 residues. Trimming removed 6 bases from V and 1 base from J; junction bases left unmatched: 6. From germline, CDR1 is SGDLS and CDR2 YYNGEE. The CDR3 DNA reads TGTGCCAGCACGACAGGGGGCAGAGGGAACACTGAAGCTTTCTTT. Protein sequence: CASTTGGRGNTEAFF.

The chain couples TRBV6-2 or TRBV6-3 to TRBJ2-6; D call uncertain. This CDR3 has 15 amino acids. Trimming stripped 2 bases from V and 0 bases from J, with 5 bases between. Germline CDR1 is MNHEY and CDR2 is SVGEGT. The DNA for the CDR3 is TGTGCCAGCAGTTACGAAGGCTCTGGGGCCAACGTCCTGACTTTC. This gives the protein CASSYEGSGANVLTF.

The chain couples TRBV28 to TRBJ2-1; TRBD2 is a possible D gene (6 bases). The CDR3 extends over 12 amino acids. Trimming took 2 bases from V and 8 from J, leaving 7 bases between them. Germline-derived CDR1 and CDR2 are MDHEN and SYDVKM. The DNA for the CDR3 is TGTGCCAGCAGTTTAAGGGACTATGAGCAGTTCTTC. It yields the protein CASSLRDYEQFF.

This rearrangement joins TRBV5-1 to TRBJ2-3; 8 nucleotides agree with TRBD2. The CDR3 is 15 amino acids. The ends lost 0 bases at V and 4 bases at J; junction bases unmatched: 4. CDR1 is SGHRS and CDR2 is YFSETQ in the germline V gene. The CDR3 DNA is TGCGCCAGCAGCTTGGCGGGGGGGAAAGCAGATACGCAGTATTTT. It translates to CASSLAGGKADTQYF.

Only one count was recorded for this clone. V and J are TRBV2 and TRBJ2-5; no reliable D call. This CDR3 has 16 residues. V lost 0 bases and J lost 1, with 12 bases in between. Germline V gives CDR1 SNHLY, CDR2 FYNNEI. The CDR3 coding sequence is TGTGCCAGCAGTGAAGCGCTGGACCACCCCCAAGAGACCCAGTACTTC. It is translated as CASSEALDHPQETQYF.

The rearrangement uses TRBV12-3 or TRBV12-4 and TRBJ2-5, with TRBD1 identical over 10 bases. V shed 9 bases, J shed 5 bases, and the junction held 6 bases outside the gene matches. The CDR3 totals 13 residues. The CDR3 protein is CASSTGGWETQYF. DNA for the CDR3: TGTGCCAGTTCGACAGGGGGCTGGGAGACCCAGTACTTC.

This clone occurred once. CDR3 amino acids: CASSNQGLAGVNEQYF. CDR3 nucleotides: TGTGCCAGCAGTAACCAGGGACTAGCGGGGGTAAACGAGCAGTACTTC. The rearrangement joins TRBV25-1 to TRBJ2-7, with 14 bases lining up with TRBD2. The CDR3 is 16 amino acids. V trimming: 5 bases; J trimming: 5 bases; junction bases outside the gene matches: 8. Germline V lookup: CDR1 MGHDK, CDR2 SYGVNS.

As DNA, the CDR3 is TGTGCCGTAAACAGGGATTTGAACACTGAAGCTTTCTTT. Translating it yields CAVNRDLNTEAFF. V usage is TRBV28 and J usage is TRBJ1-1, with a tentative D call TRBD1 (6 bases). The germline V gene encodes CDR1 MDHEN and CDR2 SYDVKM. V gave up 11 bases and J gave up 0 bases, with 13 bases separating them. The CDR3 is made up of 13 amino acids.

This chain uses TRBV25-1 with TRBJ1-2; TRBD1 matches 7 bases. Germline V CDR1 and CDR2: MGHDK, SYGVNS. J gave up 8 bases and V 4 bases, and 7 bases lay outside the gene matches. The CDR3 is made up of 13 amino acids. The CDR3 is CASSAQGLRGYTF. The DNA of the CDR3 is TGTGCCAGCAGTGCACAGGGGCTGCGGGGCTACACCTTC.

This clone has a single count. The chain couples TRBV6-6 to TRBJ2-7; the D is unclear. The CDR3 has 13 residues. Germline loops: CDR1 MNHNY, CDR2 SVGAGI (reference sequence). V lost 0 bases, J lost 4 bases, and 7 bases lay in between. CDR3 in amino acids: CASSYSQEYEQYF. The CDR3 DNA follows: TGTGCCAGCAGTTACTCGCAGGAATACGAGCAGTACTTC.

J is TRBJ2-1 and V is TRBV24-1, with 10 bases fitting TRBD2. The V and J ends lost 2 bases and 2 bases, in that order; junction bases with no gene match: 5. This CDR3 region has 17 residues. CDR1 is KGHDR, CDR2 SFDVKD, per germline. The DNA of the CDR3 is TGTGCCACCAGTGATTATACCGGGACTAGCGCCTACAATGAGCAGTTCTTC. This sequence encodes CATSDYTGTSAYNEQFF.

V and J are TRBV4-2 and TRBJ2-1; 8 bases fit TRBD2. The trim removed 0 bases at V and 0 bases at J, leaving 1 base unmatched. Germline V gene data show CDR1 as LGHNA and CDR2 as YNFKEQ. This CDR3 region has 16 residues. CDR3 bases: TGTGCCAGCAGCCAAGAAGCGGGGGACTCCTACAATGAGCAGTTCTTC. Amino acids: CASSQEAGDSYNEQFF.

The rearrangement joins TRBV19 to TRBJ1-4; weak D call: TRBD1 (5 bases). The CDR3 is 13 residues long. The germline V gene encodes CDR1 LNHDA and CDR2 SQIVND (reference sequence). Trimming shortened V by 11 bases and J by 2 bases, and 12 bases separated the two germline ends. The CDR3 region is CAPPKGTNEKLFF. DNA for the CDR3: TGTGCCCCTCCCAAGGGGACTAATGAAAAACTGTTTTTT. The full variable domain, rest sourced from reference TRBV19 and TRBJ1-4, is DGGITQSPKYLFRKEGQNVTLSCEQNLNHDAMYWYRQDPGQGLRLIYYSQIVNDFQKGDIAEGYSVSREKKESFPLTVTSAQKNPTAFYLCAPPKGTNEKLFFGSGTQLSVL.

This clone was recorded a few times. The chain couples TRBV5-1 to TRBJ2-5; tentative D call: TRBD2 (5 bases). Germline-derived CDR1 and CDR2 are SGHRS and YFSETQ. Trimming removed 0 bases at V and 2 bases at J, with 14 bases between. This CDR3 comprises 16 residues. The DNA for the CDR3 is TGCGCCAGCAGCTTGGAACCTAGCATCCTACAAGAGACCCAGTACTTC. Translated: CASSLEPSILQETQYF.

The chain links TRBV19 to TRBJ1-5; D uncertain. CDR1 and CDR2 (germline): LNHDA, SQIVND (reference sequence). The CDR3 covers 14 residues. V shed 7 bases and J shed 0 bases, with 10 bases lying between them. CDR3 loop: CASKLGYSNQPQHF. The CDR3 DNA reads TGTGCCAGTAAACTGGGTTATAGCAATCAGCCCCAGCATTTT. Looking up the rest from reference TRBV19 and TRBJ1-5 gives the full variable domain: DGGITQSPKYLFRKEGQNVTLSCEQNLNHDAMYWYRQDPGQGLRLIYYSQIVNDFQKGDIAEGYSVSREKKESFPLTVTSAQKNPTAFYLCASKLGYSNQPQHFGDGTRLSIL.

The genes are TRBV19 and TRBJ1-5; D perhaps matches TRBD1 (6 bases). The germline V and J ends were trimmed by 5 bases and 0 bases, with 17 bases remaining between them. Germline V CDR1 and CDR2: LNHDA, SQIVND (reference sequence). This CDR3 spans 17 amino acids. The CDR3 spells CASSPLTGYVSNQPQHF. CDR3 nucleotide sequence: TGTGCCAGTAGTCCCCTGACAGGTTATGTTAGCAATCAGCCCCAGCATTTT.

The J gene is TRBJ2-1, the V gene TRBV4-1; 10 bases agree with TRBD2. After removal of 4 bases from V and 0 bases from J, the junction contained 12 bases not matched to a gene. CDR3 length equals 19 residues. Germline-derived CDR1 and CDR2 are MGHRA and YSYEKL. The DNA of the CDR3 is TGCGCCAGCAGCCGCCTAGGTGTCCCTAGCGGGAGCTCCTACAATGAGCAGTTCTTC. It yields the protein CASSRLGVPSGSSYNEQFF.

J is TRBJ1-6 and V is TRBV7-9; D uncertain. The germline CDR1 and CDR2 sequences are SEHNR and FQNEAQ (reference sequence). The CDR3 is made up of 16 amino acids. The V end was cut by 1 base, the J end by 4 bases, with 11 bases between. The CDR3 spells CASSLDPGRYNSPLHF. In DNA, the CDR3 is TGTGCCAGCAGCTTAGACCCTGGACGGTATAATTCACCCCTCCACTTT.

The V and J genes are TRBV9 and TRBJ2-2; D possibly corresponds to TRBD2 (5 bases). Per germline, CDR1 SGDLS and CDR2 YYNGEE. The ends were cut back, 1 base at V and 4 bases at J, with 14 bases in the middle. CDR3 length equals 16 residues. The chain's CDR3 is CASSVIPSQSTGELFF. In DNA form, the CDR3 reads TGTGCCAGCAGCGTAATTCCTAGCCAATCCACCGGGGAGCTGTTTTTT.

Concerning this clone: Other DNA sequences within the sample encode an identical CDR3. The chain combines TRBV7-9 with TRBJ2-6; D is uncertain. CDR3 length: 17 residues. Trimming left V 1 base short and J 0 bases short, with 10 bases between. CDR1 and CDR2 (germline): SEHNR, FQNEAQ (reference sequence). CDR3 nucleotide sequence: TGTGCCAGCAGCTTAGTGTCGTCTGACTCTGGGGCCAACGTCCTGACTTTC. Its translation: CASSLVSSDSGANVLTF.

V gene TRBV28 combines with J gene TRBJ1-4; a possible D gene is TRBD1 (5 bases). The CDR3 has 14 residues. V was pared by 7 bases and J by 4 bases, with 13 bases between. CDR1 MDHEN and CDR2 SYDVKM come from the germline V gene. CDR3 nucleotide sequence: TGTGCCAGCACTCGGACATTAATTAATGAAAAACTGTTTTTT. It specifies CASTRTLINEKLFF.

The chain employs TRBV7-9 and TRBJ2-7; TRBD2 matches at 11 bases. The CDR3 is 14 amino acids. The ends lost 3 bases at V and 2 bases at J; junction bases unmatched: 0. Germline V gene sequence: CDR1 SEHNR, CDR2 FQNEAQ (reference sequence). The CDR3 nucleotides read TGTGCCAGCAGCTTTAGCGGGGGGGCCTACGAGCAGTACTTC. Translated: CASSFSGGAYEQYF. The complete variable domain, with remaining parts taken from reference TRBV7-9 and TRBJ2-7, reads DTGVSQNPRHKITKRGQNVTFRCDPISEHNRLYWYRQTLGQGPEFLTYFQNEAQLEKSRLLSDRFSAERPKGSFSTLEIQRTEQGDSAMYLCASSFSGGAYEQYFGPGTRLTVT.

This CDR3 reads CASSYPAYATSGEEETQYF. The CDR3 nucleotides are TGTGCCAGCAGTTACCCGGCATACGCGACTAGCGGGGAAGAGGAGACCCAGTACTTC. The chain recombines TRBV6-2 or TRBV6-3 with TRBJ2-5; 11 positions agree with TRBD2. Germline V gene data show CDR1 as MNHEY and CDR2 as SVGEGT. The CDR3 sequence is 19 residues long. V was pared by 2 bases and J by 5 bases, with 16 bases of the junction left unmatched.

The J gene is TRBJ1-1, the V gene TRBV25-1, with D unresolved. Trimming left V 2 bases short and J 3 bases short, with 13 bases between. Germline V gene data show CDR1 as MGHDK and CDR2 as SYGVNS. There are 15 residues in the CDR3. This CDR3 reads CASSETGSPYTEAFF. In nucleotides, the CDR3 is TGTGCCAGCAGTGAAACTGGCAGCCCTTACACTGAAGCTTTCTTT.

This clone appeared once. The chain uses TRBV2 and TRBJ2-5; perhaps TRBD1 as D (6 bases). The CDR3 is 15 residues long. Trimming took 3 bases from V and 2 from J, leaving 13 bases between them. The germline gives CDR1 SNHLY, CDR2 FYNNEI. The CDR3 sequence: CASSDPGHKQETQYF. CDR3 nucleotides: TGTGCCAGCAGTGACCCGGGACACAAACAAGAGACCCAGTACTTC.

A note on this clone: At the DNA level, this CDR3 is encoded by other sequences in the same sample as well. DNA for the CDR3: TGTGCCAGTAGCACTCTAGGACTAGCGGGACGCTACGAGCAGTACTTC. Translated: CASSTLGLAGRYEQYF. V is TRBV13 and J is TRBJ2-7; 12 nucleotides agree with TRBD2. There are 16 residues in the CDR3. Trimming at V came to 9 bases and at J to 3 bases, leaving 12 bases not matched to a gene. Germline V gives CDR1 PRHDT, CDR2 FYEKMQ (reference sequence).

The V gene is TRBV4-3, the J gene TRBJ2-1, with D perhaps being TRBD1 or TRBD2 (5 bases each). V lost 2 bases to trimming and J lost 0 bases, with 14 bases between them. The CDR3 has 17 residues. Germline CDR1 LGHNA, CDR2 YSLEER. The CDR3 region has the DNA TGCGCCAGCAGCCAAAGCGCCAGGGAGAGCTCCTACAATGAGCAGTTCTTC. Translating it yields CASSQSARESSYNEQFF.

This chain links TRBV4-1 with TRBJ2-2, with 9 nucleotides matching TRBD1. The CDR3 length is 16 residues. Germline V gene sequence: CDR1 MGHRA, CDR2 YSYEKL. With 4 bases clipped from V and 1 base from J, the junction kept 4 bases outside the gene matches. CDR3 residues: CASSLRDRVNTGELFF. CDR3 coding DNA: TGCGCCAGCAGCCTGAGGGACAGGGTGAACACCGGGGAGCTGTTTTTT.